This TCR beta chain was sequenced during a study of Graves' ophthalmopathy and Graves' hyperthyroidism (dated by TCRdb to about 2018). For the wider study: Peripheral blood was collected at initial diagnosis, before any treatment. TCR beta repertoire signatures were used to distinguish Graves' ophthalmopathy from Graves' hyperthyroidism and to predict progression to ophthalmopathy. In total, approximately 140 blood samples were TCR-sequenced: fewer than 50 ophthalmopathy, some 75 hyperthyroidism and approximately 17 hyperthyroidism-to-ophthalmopathy patients. To explore V-J signatures distinguishing ophthalmopathy from hyperthyroidism, a discovery set of 100 patients (fewer than 45 ophthalmopathy, roughly 55 stable hyperthyroidism) was enrolled. An independent validation cohort comprised around 19 hyperthyroidism patients and 15 to 17 patients who later progressed from hyperthyroidism to ophthalmopathy. In roughly 6 hyperthyroidism patients, T-cell repertoires of thyroid tissue and blood were compared. Following sample collection, hyperthyroidism patients were given methimazole at a starting dose of 30 mg daily, and ophthalmopathy patients were given high-dose intravenous methylprednisolone. Summary of the overall study and its limitations: Sample size was not predetermined statistically, and investigators were not blinded to group allocation. In validation, the model predicted ophthalmopathy progression with roughly 68% sensitivity and roughly 72% specificity; 12 predicted patients were CT-confirmed with GO in a median of approximately 6.5 months. In cross-validation, the 13-signature model distinguished ophthalmopathy from stable hyperthyroidism with approximately 90% sensitivity and approximately 81% specificity, and in the test set the corresponding values were roughly 78% and 74%. Most expanded thyroid clonotypes with a frequency above 0.001 also appeared in blood, which suggests that blood repertoires may reflect the immune response in the thyroid.

Worth noting for this clonotype: It has no known antigen specificity. Per-nucleotide qualities are absent, and no much larger clonotype sits a single base away.

Ophthalmopathy patients had moderately to severely active disease, Clinical Activity Score of at least 3, NOSPECS grade of at least 4, and disease duration under 3 months. Patients with other autoimmune diseases, uncontrolled infections, pregnancy or lactation were excluded from the study. Diagnosis was based on clinical symptoms, serum thyroxine, TRAb, thyroid ultrasound and orbital computed tomography. PBMCs were isolated from 7.5 to 10 ml of fresh peripheral blood by Ficoll-Paque density gradient centrifugation. Total RNA was extracted using Trizol reagent, and RNA quality was checked on an Agilent 2100 Bioanalyzer. The CDR3 spans 15 residues, from the cysteine through the phenylalanine. Only the CDR3 part of the read is kept: 45 bases, read in frame from the first base. The germline V gene provides CDR1 KGHDR and CDR2 SFDVKD. The germline ends are 13 bases apart after V is trimmed by 5 bases and J by 3 bases.

For repertoire sequencing, the TCR beta CDR3 regions were amplified from RNA transcripts. The first round of RT-PCR was done with HTBI primers and the Qiagen OneStep RT-PCR kit, and was followed by a second round of multiplex PCR, then size selection and purification. Libraries were sequenced paired-end with 100 bp reads on an Illumina HiSeq2000. Processing in the source paper ran as follows. SOAPnuke was used to process the reads, removing any read that contained adapters or uncalled bases, had a mean Phred below 15, or lacked an exact match to the constant primer or identifier. High-quality paired reads were merged with COPE v1.2.5. Unique nucleotide sequences were defined as clonotypes and aligned to IMGT TRB V, D and J references using MiTCR v1.1. Only V-J combinations with frequency above 0.0001 were analysed, covering over 98% of repertoires. For each V-J combination, a TCR clonal expansion and chaos score was defined as F50 clonal expansion divided by the chaos observed in the TCRdist matrix. Welch's t-statistics and random forest were used to narrow the features down to around 12 V-J combinations, which were then fed into a naive Bayes classifier. The similarity between thyroid and blood repertoires was quantified using the Morisita-Horn index. TCRdb handled the public reads itself, with Q25 trimming in fastp and clone calling in MiXCR, and kept productive beta chains. Every entry covers one CDR3 protein and lists the most common genes and DNA from its rows. V and J calls and clone size were set by TCRdb, not the authors. The table for this sample lists about 740,000 distinct CDR3 sequences; 40% of them were counted only once. Together, the top ten hold roughly 46% of the sample.

Recombination joined TRBV24-1 with TRBJ1-5, with TRBD1 perhaps the D gene, on 5 matching bases. The sequence derives from an adult man with Graves' ophthalmopathy. Sequences were obtained from peripheral blood. This receptor carries the CDR3 CATSARRQYNQPQHF. The DNA sequence is TGTGCCACCAGTGCTCGAAGACAGTACAATCAGCCCCAGCATTTT.